The TCR beta chain described here comes from a study of CD8 T cells in Susac syndrome. cDNA came from around 0.54 to 1 ug RNA primed by random hexamers. The CDR3 of TCR beta was amplified by immunoSEQ multiplex PCR across 54 Vbeta and 13 Jbeta. One entry per CDR3 protein results from TCRdb running MiXCR on the immunoSEQ multiplex PCR reads. Altogether about 200,000 distinct CDR3 sequences are present, over 90% being singletons, with the ten largest covering roughly 0.094%. The sequenced target, TCR beta, came from blood CD8+ and CD4+ T cells. Relapsing-remitting disease, either stable or active, was present in the multiple sclerosis controls, who were treatment-naive patients. Both CD4+ and CD8+ T cells were negatively isolated, and TEMRA cells underwent FACS enrichment. The source is a human donor with multiple sclerosis. The source material was CD4+ T cells from PBMCs.

DNA of the CDR3: TGTGCCACCAGTGAAAACCGGGACTGGGTAGATACGCAGTATTTT. Protein: CATSENRDWVDTQYF. The chain couples TRBV24-1 to TRBJ2-3; TRBD2 is a possible D gene (6 bases). Trimming pared 4 bases from V and 5 bases from J, leaving 15 bases between. Germline V gives CDR1 KGHDR, CDR2 SFDVKD. CDR3 length: 15 amino acids.